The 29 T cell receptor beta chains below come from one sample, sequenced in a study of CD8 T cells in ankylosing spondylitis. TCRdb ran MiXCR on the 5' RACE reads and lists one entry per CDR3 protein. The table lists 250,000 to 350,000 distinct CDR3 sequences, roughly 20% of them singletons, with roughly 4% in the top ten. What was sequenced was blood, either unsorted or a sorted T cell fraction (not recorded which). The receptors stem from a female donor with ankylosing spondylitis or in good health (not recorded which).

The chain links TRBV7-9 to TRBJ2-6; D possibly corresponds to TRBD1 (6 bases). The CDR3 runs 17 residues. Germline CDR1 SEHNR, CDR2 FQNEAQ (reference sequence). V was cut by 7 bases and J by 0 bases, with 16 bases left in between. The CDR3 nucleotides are TGTGCCAGCACTAACAGGGCCACCGCCTCTGGGGCCAACGTCCTGACTTTC. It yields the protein CASTNRATASGANVLTF.

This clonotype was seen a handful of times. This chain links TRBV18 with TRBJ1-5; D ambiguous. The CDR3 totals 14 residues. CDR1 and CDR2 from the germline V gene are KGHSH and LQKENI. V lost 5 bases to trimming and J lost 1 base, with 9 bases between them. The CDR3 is CASSIGASNQPQHF. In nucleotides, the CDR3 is TGTGCCAGCTCAATAGGCGCCAGCAATCAGCCCCAGCATTTT.

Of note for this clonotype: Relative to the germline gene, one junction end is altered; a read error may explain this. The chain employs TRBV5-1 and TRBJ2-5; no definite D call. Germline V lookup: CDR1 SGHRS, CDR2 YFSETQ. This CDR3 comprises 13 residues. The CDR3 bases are TGCGCCAGCAGGCTGAGCAGGCCGGAGACCCGGTACTTC. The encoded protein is CASRLSRPETRYF.

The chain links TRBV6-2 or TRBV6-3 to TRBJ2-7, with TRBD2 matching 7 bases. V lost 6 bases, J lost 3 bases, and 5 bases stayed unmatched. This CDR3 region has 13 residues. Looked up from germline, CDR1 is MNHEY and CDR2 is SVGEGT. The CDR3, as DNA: TGTGCCAGCAGCCGGGACTACCACTACGAGCAGTACTTC. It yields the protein CASSRDYHYEQYF.

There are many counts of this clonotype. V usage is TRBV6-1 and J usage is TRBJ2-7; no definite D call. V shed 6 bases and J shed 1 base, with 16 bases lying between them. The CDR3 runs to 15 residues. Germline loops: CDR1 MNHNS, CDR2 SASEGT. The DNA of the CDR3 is TGTGCCAGCAGCCGAGATGGCCGTCTTTCCTACGAGCAGTACTTC. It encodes CASSRDGRLSYEQYF.

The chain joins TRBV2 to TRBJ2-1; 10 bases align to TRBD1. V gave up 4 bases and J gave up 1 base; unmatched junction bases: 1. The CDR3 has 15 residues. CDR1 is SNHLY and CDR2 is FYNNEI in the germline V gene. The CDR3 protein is CASSGTGGSYNEQFF. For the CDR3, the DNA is TGTGCCAGCAGTGGGACAGGGGGTTCCTACAATGAGCAGTTCTTC.

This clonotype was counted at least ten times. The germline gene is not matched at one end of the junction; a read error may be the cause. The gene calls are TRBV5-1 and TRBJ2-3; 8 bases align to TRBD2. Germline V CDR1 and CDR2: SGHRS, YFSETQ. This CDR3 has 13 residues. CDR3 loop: CASSLAGGDTQYF. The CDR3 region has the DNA TGTGCCAGCAGCCTAGCGGGCGGTGATACGCAGTATTTT.

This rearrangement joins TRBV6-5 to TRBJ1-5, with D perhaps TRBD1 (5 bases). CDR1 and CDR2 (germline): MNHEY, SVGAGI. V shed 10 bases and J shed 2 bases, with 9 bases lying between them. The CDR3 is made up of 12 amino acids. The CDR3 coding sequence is TGTGCCAACCCGGGGGGCAATCAGCCCCAGCATTTT. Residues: CANPGGNQPQHF.

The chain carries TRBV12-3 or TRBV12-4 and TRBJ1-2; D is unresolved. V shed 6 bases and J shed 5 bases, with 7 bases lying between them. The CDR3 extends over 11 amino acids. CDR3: CASSALYGYTF. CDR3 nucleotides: TGTGCCAGCAGCGCACTATATGGCTACACCTTC.

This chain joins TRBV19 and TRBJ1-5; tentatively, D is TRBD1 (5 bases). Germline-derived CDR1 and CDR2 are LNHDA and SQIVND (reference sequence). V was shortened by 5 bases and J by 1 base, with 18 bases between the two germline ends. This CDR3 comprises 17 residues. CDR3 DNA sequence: TGTGCCAGTAGTTCCACGCCACCCGGGGGGAGCAATCAGCCCCAGCATTTT. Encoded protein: CASSSTPPGGSNQPQHF.

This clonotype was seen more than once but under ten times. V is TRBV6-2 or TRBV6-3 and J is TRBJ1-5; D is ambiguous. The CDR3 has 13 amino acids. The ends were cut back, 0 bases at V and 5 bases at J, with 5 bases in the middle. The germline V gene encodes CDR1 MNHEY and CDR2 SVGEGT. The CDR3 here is CASSYSKDQPQHF. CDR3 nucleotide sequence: TGTGCCAGCAGTTACTCGAAGGATCAGCCCCAGCATTTT.

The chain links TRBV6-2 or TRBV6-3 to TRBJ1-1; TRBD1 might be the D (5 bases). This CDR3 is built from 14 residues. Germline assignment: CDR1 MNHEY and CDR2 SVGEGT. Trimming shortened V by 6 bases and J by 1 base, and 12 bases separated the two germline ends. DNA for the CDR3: TGTGCCAGCAGGCCCGGGACTCGGAACACTGAAGCTTTCTTT. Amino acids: CASRPGTRNTEAFF.

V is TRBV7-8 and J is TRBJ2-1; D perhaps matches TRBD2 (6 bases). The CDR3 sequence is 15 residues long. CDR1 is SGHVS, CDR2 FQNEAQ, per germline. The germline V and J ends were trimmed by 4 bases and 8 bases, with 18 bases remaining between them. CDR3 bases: TGTGCCAGCAGCTCGCGGGCAACTCGGGACTATGAGCAGTTCTTC. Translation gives CASSSRATRDYEQFF.

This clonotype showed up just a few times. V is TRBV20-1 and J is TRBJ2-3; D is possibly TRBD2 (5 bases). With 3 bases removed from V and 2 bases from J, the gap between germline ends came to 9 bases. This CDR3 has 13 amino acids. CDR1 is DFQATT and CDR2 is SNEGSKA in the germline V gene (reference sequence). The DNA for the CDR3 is TGCAGTGCTAGGAGCGGTTTCACAGATACGCAGTATTTT. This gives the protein CSARSGFTDTQYF.

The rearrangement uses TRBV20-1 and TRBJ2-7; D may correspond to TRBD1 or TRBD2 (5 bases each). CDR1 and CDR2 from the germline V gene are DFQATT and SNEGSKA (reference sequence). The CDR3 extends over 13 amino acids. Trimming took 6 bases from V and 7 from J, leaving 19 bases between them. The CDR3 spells CSALWGLAGEQYF. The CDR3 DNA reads TGCAGTGCCCTATGGGGCCTAGCTGGAGAGCAGTACTTC.

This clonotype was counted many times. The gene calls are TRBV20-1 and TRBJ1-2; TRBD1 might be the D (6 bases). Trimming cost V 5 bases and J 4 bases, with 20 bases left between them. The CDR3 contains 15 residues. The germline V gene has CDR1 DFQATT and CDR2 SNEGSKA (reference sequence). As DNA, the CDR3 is TGCAGTGCTTCACAAAACACAGGGATCTCCTATGGCTACACCTTC. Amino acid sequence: CSASQNTGISYGYTF.

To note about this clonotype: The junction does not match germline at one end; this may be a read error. CDR3 DNA sequence: TGTGCCAGCAACTTAGGGGACCACCTGACCTACGAGCAGTACTTC. Its protein is CASNLGDHLTYEQYF. The gene calls are TRBV7-6 and TRBJ2-7; D may be TRBD1 or TRBD2 (5 bases each). The germline V gene has CDR1 SGHVS and CDR2 FNYEAQ. The CDR3 extends over 15 amino acids.

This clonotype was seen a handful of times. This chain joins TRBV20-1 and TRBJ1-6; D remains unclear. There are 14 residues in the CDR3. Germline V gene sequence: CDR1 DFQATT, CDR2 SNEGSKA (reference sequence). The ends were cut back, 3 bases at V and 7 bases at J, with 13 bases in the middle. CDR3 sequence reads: CSASRLQPNSPLHF. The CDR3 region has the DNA TGCAGTGCTAGCCGTTTACAGCCCAATTCACCCCTCCACTTT.

The CDR3 protein is CASSLVGTAGYTF. The CDR3 DNA reads as TGTGCCAGCAGCTTGGTTGGGACAGCTGGCTACACCTTC. The genes are TRBV5-6 and TRBJ1-2, with 7 bases aligning to TRBD1. Trimming took 0 bases from V and 7 from J; bases not matched to a gene: 3. CDR3 size: 13 residues. Per the germline V gene, CDR1 is SGHDT and CDR2 is YYEEEE. The entire variable domain, with the rest obtained from reference TRBV5-6 and TRBJ1-2, is as follows: DAGVTQSPTHLIKTRGQQVTLRCSPKSGHDTVSWYQQALGQGPQFIFQYYEEEERQRGNFPDRFSGHQFPNYSSELNVNALLLGDSALYLCASSLVGTAGYTFGSGTRLTVV.

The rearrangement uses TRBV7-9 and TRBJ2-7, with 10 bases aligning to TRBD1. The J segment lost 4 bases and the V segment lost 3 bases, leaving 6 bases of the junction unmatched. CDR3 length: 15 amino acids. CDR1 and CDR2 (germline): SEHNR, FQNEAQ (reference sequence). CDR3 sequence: CASSFEDRGNYEQYF. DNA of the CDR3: TGTGCCAGCAGCTTTGAGGACAGGGGGAATTACGAGCAGTACTTC.

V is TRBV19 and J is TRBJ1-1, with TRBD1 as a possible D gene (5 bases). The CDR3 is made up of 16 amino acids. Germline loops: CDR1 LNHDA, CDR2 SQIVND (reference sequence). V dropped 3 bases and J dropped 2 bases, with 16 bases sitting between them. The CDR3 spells CASSIRGAGINTEAFF. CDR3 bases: TGTGCCAGTAGTATTCGTGGGGCAGGGATCAACACTGAAGCTTTCTTT.

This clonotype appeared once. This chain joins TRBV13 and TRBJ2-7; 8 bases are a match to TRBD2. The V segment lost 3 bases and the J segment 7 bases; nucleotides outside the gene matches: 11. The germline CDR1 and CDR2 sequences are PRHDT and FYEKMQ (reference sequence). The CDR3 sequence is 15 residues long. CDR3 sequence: CASSFYGRDRVEQYF. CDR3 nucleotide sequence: TGTGCCAGCAGCTTTTACGGGAGGGATAGAGTTGAGCAGTACTTC.

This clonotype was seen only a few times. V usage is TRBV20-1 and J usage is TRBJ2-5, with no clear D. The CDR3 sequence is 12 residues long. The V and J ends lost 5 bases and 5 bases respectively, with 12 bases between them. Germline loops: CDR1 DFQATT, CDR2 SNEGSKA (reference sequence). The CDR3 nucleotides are TGCAGTGCTCCTGGCATTGTGGAGACCCAGTACTTC. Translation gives CSAPGIVETQYF.

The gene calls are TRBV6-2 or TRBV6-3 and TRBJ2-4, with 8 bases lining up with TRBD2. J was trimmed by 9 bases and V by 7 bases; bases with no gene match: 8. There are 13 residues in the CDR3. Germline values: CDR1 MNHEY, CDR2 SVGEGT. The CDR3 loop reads CASIDSGSLIQYF. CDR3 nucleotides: TGTGCCAGCATAGACAGCGGGAGCCTCATTCAGTACTTC.

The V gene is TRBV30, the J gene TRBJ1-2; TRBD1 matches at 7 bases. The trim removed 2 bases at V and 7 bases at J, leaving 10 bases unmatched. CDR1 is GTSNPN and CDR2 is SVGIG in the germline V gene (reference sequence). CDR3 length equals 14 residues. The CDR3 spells CAWSSPTGRAGYTF. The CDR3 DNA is TGTGCCTGGAGTTCCCCGACAGGGCGGGCTGGCTACACCTTC.

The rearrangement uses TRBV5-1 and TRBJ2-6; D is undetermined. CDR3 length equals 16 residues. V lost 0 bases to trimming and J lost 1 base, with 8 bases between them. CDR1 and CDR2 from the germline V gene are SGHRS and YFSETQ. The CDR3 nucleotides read TGCGCCAGCAGCTTGGAATCCGGATCTGGGGCCAACGTCCTGACTTTC. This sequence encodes CASSLESGSGANVLTF.

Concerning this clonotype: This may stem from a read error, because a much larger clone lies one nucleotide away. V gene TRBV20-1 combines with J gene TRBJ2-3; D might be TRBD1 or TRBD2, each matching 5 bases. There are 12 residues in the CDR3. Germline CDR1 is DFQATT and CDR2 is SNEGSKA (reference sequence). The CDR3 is CSARDRGDTKYF. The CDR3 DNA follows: TGCAGTGCTAGAGATCGAGGGGATACGAAGTATTTT.

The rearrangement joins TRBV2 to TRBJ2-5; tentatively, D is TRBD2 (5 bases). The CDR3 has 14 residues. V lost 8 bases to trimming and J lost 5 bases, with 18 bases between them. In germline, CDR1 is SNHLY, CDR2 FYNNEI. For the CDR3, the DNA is TGTGCCAGCGGAGGACGGGTAGTACGCGAGACCCAGTACTTC. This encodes CASGGRVVRETQYF.

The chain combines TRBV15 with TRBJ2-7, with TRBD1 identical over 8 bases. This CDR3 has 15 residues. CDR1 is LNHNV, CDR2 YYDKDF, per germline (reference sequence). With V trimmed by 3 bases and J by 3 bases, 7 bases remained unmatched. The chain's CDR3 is CATSRSGTGRYEQYF. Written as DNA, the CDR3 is TGTGCCACCAGCAGGTCCGGGACAGGTCGCTACGAGCAGTACTTC.